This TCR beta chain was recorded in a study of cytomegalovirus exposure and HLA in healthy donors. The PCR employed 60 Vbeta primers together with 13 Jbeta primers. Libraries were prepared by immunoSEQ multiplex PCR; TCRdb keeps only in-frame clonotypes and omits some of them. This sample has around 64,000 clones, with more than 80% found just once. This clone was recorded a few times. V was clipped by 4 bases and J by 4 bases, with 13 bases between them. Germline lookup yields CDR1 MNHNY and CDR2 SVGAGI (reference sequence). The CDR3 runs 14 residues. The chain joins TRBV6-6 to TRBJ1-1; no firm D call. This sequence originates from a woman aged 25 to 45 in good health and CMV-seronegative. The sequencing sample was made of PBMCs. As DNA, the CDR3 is TGTGCCAGCAGTTCTGGGCCAGCCCGCACTGAAGCTTTCTTT. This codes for CASSSGPARTEAFF.